This passage covers 15 T cell receptor beta chains from one sample sequenced in a study of CD8 T cells in ankylosing spondylitis. TCRdb re-analysed the 5' RACE reads in MiXCR, keeping a single row per CDR3 protein. The sample includes roughly 150,000 distinct CDR3 sequences, 30% to 35% of them seen just once. Sequenced input: synovial fluid, either unsorted or a sorted T cell fraction (not recorded which). Receptors were obtained from a male donor with ankylosing spondylitis.

This clonotype has only a few counts. CDR3 residues: CSARVAGTEAFF. The CDR3 DNA reads as TGCAGTGCTAGAGTAGCTGGCACTGAAGCTTTCTTT. V usage is TRBV20-1 and J usage is TRBJ1-1, with D unresolved. Germline V lookup: CDR1 DFQATT, CDR2 SNEGSKA (reference sequence). This CDR3 contains 12 residues. The germline V and J ends were trimmed by 1 base and 4 bases, with 7 bases remaining between them.

The sample holds many counts of this clonotype. V is TRBV13 and J is TRBJ2-5; TRBD1 aligns across 7 bases. This CDR3 spans 14 amino acids. Unmatched junction bases numbered 8, after V lost 1 base and J lost 9 bases. Germline V gene lookup returns CDR1 PRHDT and CDR2 FYEKMQ (reference sequence). CDR3 bases: TGTGCCAGCAGCTTAGCCGACAGGGTGGCGGCCCAGTACTTC. Translating it yields CASSLADRVAAQYF.

The chain employs TRBV5-1 and TRBJ2-1, with D possibly matching TRBD1 (6 bases). Deletions cut 3 bases from V and 8 bases from J, with 12 bases between. The V gene's germline CDR1 is SGHRS and CDR2 YFSETQ. CDR3 length: 13 residues. The CDR3 nucleotides read TGCGCCAGCAGCTCGTCAGGGGTGGATGAGCAGTTCTTC. The encoded protein is CASSSSGVDEQFF.

This chain links TRBV15 with TRBJ2-7, with D tentatively TRBD1 (6 bases). The CDR3 totals 16 residues. The V gene lost 1 base and the J gene lost 0 bases, with 13 bases spanning the gap. Germline V gene sequence: CDR1 LNHNV, CDR2 YYDKDF (reference sequence). The CDR3 DNA reads TGTGCCACCAGCAGAGGAGGGGGAAGGAGCTCCTACGAGCAGTACTTC. It is translated as CATSRGGGRSSYEQYF.

The chain uses TRBV7-2 and TRBJ2-4; TRBD1 might be the D (6 bases). The germline CDR1 and CDR2 sequences are SGHTA and FQGNSA. Between the trimmed V and J ends, which lost 0 bases and 7 bases, there was a span of 16 bases. The CDR3 has 16 amino acids. In DNA, the CDR3 is TGTGCCAGCAGCTTAGCGAGTCGGCAGGGGAAGAACATTCAGTACTTC. It codes for CASSLASRQGKNIQYF.

This clonotype was seen a handful of times. CDR3 DNA: TGTGCCTGGAGACTAGCGGGGTACGGCGAGCAGTACTTC. This gives the protein CAWRLAGYGEQYF. The J gene is TRBJ2-7, the V gene TRBV30; the match to TRBD2 covers 10 bases. With 3 bases clipped from V and 6 bases from J, the junction kept 5 bases outside the gene matches. This CDR3 is 13 amino acids long. The germline gives CDR1 GTSNPN, CDR2 SVGIG (reference sequence).

The chain joins TRBV6-1 to TRBJ2-3; D possibly corresponds to TRBD1 (5 bases). Trimming removed 5 bases at V and 5 bases at J, with 17 bases between. Germline CDR1 reads MNHNS; CDR2 reads SASEGT. The CDR3 has 15 amino acids. CDR3 protein: CASSPGLMSGDTQYF. CDR3 bases: TGTGCCAGCAGTCCAGGGTTAATGAGTGGAGATACGCAGTATTTT.

The genes are TRBV5-4 and TRBJ1-2, with D tentatively TRBD1 (6 bases). Germline CDR1 reads SGHNT; CDR2 reads YYREEE (reference sequence). The CDR3 spans 15 residues. V lost 4 bases and J lost 6, with 19 bases in between. The CDR3 nucleotides are TGTGCCAGCAGCGACGGGACATTGGGGAAGGATGGCTACACCTTC. Residues: CASSDGTLGKDGYTF.

This clonotype was seen more than once but under ten times. The chain has TRBV7-2 and TRBJ2-6; possible D gene TRBD2, 6 bases. V shed 5 bases and J shed 4 bases, with 12 bases lying between them. CDR3 length: 15 amino acids. Per the germline V gene, CDR1 is SGHTA and CDR2 is FQGNSA. The CDR3 sequence: CASSPWGGGANVLTF. DNA of the CDR3: TGTGCCAGCAGCCCCTGGGGAGGAGGGGCCAACGTCCTGACTTTC. Combining the CDR3 with reference TRBV7-2 and TRBJ2-6 gives the whole variable domain GAGVSQSPSNKVTEKGKDVELRCDPISGHTALYWYRQSLGQGLEFLIYFQGNSAPDKSGLPSDRFSAERTGGSVSTLTIQRTQQEDSAVYLCASSPWGGGANVLTFGAGSRLTVL.

V gene TRBV11-2 combines with J gene TRBJ1-3; D possibly corresponds to TRBD1 (5 bases). The germline V gene has CDR1 SGHAT and CDR2 FQNNGV. The CDR3 is 16 amino acids. Trimming removed 0 bases at V and 1 base at J, with 10 bases between. The CDR3 reads CASSLEVRGSGNTIYF. CDR3 sequence (DNA): TGTGCCAGCAGCTTAGAGGTTCGGGGGTCTGGAAACACCATATATTTT.

This clonotype has at least ten counts. V gene TRBV18 combines with J gene TRBJ2-1; D possibly corresponds to TRBD1 (6 bases). The V end was cut by 4 bases, the J end by 10 bases, with 14 bases between. Germline-derived CDR1 and CDR2 are KGHSH and LQKENI. The CDR3 consists of 13 residues. The CDR3 loop is CASSQGPQGEQFF. The CDR3 DNA reads as TGTGCCAGCTCACAAGGGCCCCAGGGGGAGCAGTTCTTC.

The sample holds a few counts of this clonotype. The chain employs TRBV5-1 and TRBJ2-1, with 10 bases fitting TRBD2. V gave up 0 bases and J gave up 3 bases; unmatched junction bases: 3. The germline gives CDR1 SGHRS, CDR2 YFSETQ. The CDR3 totals 16 residues. The CDR3 sequence is CASSLVSGGFYNEQFF. The CDR3 nucleotides read TGCGCCAGCAGCTTGGTTAGCGGGGGGTTCTACAATGAGCAGTTCTTC.

This clonotype appeared many times. CDR3 amino acids: CASSPGQGYAQPQHF. The DNA for the CDR3 is TGTGCCAGCAGTCCGGGACAGGGATATGCTCAGCCCCAGCATTTT. The chain is built from TRBV6-2 or TRBV6-3 and TRBJ1-5, with 9 bases that match TRBD1. Germline V gene sequence: CDR1 MNHEY, CDR2 SVGEGT. The CDR3 contains 15 residues. V shed 5 bases, J shed 6 bases, and the junction held 8 bases outside the gene matches.

The table lists this clonotype with many counts. This chain connects TRBV12-3 or TRBV12-4 to TRBJ2-2, with D unclear. The V end was cut by 6 bases, the J end by 5 bases, with 10 bases between. CDR3 length: 13 residues. CDR3 DNA sequence: TGTGCCAGCAGACTCTCCGGGACCGGGGAGCTGTTTTTT. Amino acid sequence: CASRLSGTGELFF.

J is TRBJ2-3 and V is TRBV9; TRBD2 might be the D (6 bases). Germline-derived CDR1 and CDR2 are SGDLS and YYNGEE. The ends were cut back, 4 bases at V and 2 bases at J, with 14 bases in the middle. The CDR3 covers 15 residues. The DNA of the CDR3 is TGTGCCAGCAGCCCGGGGCGGGGTAACACAGATACGCAGTATTTT. Translating gives CASSPGRGNTDTQYF.